These T cell receptor beta chains were read from a single sample in a study of blood T cells in healthy people across ages. TCRdb reanalysed the 5' RACE reads using MiXCR and keeps one entry per CDR3 protein. The sample carries roughly 1,700,000 distinct CDR3 sequences, roughly 27% recorded once. Specimen: blood. Source of these receptors: a woman in her twenties or thirties in good health. Each CDR3 is given with its conserved first and last residue. A D gene is named only where the DNA matches it firmly. Size values are once, few and many counts, or a class for expanded clones, and some rows have none.

-	14	TRBV12-3/TRBV12-4	TRBD2	TRBJ2-3	CASSSSGRSDTQYF	TGTGCCAGCAGTTCTAGCGGGAGGTCGGATACGCAGTATTTT
-	12	TRBV6-6	-	TRBJ1-5	CASSYGGEPQHF	TGTGCCAGCAGTTACGGCGGGGAGCCCCAGCATTTT
-	16	TRBV6-2/TRBV6-3	TRBD1	TRBJ2-1	CASKPCGTGDSNEQFF	TGTGCCAGCAAGCCCTGCGGGACAGGGGATTCCAATGAGCAGTTCTTC
few	15	TRBV7-2	-	TRBJ2-1	CASSPTGTFYNEQFF	TGTGCCAGCAGCCCAACCGGAACCTTCTACAATGAGCAGTTCTTC
many	11	TRBV29-1	-	TRBJ1-2	CSVIGEAGYTF	TGCAGCGTAATCGGGGAAGCTGGCTACACCTTC
-	15	TRBV20-1	-	TRBJ2-1	CSAPNPGRNYNEQFF	TGCAGTGCCCCTAACCCGGGACGTAACTACAATGAGCAGTTCTTC
few	14	TRBV7-9	-	TRBJ2-1	CASNPIGLGDEQFF	TGTGCCAGCAACCCCATCGGTCTCGGGGATGAGCAGTTCTTC
-	18	TRBV14	TRBD2	TRBJ2-1	CASSQRWAAGASYNEQFF	TGTGCCAGCAGCCAAAGGTGGGCAGCGGGGGCCTCCTACAATGAGCAGTTCTTC
few	14	TRBV28	TRBD1	TRBJ2-1	CASSFRGGWNEQFF	TGTGCCAGCAGTTTTCGAGGGGGCTGGAATGAGCAGTTCTTC
-	15	TRBV10-3	-	TRBJ1-3	CAITRSVGSGNTIYF	TGTGCCATCACCCGGTCGGTGGGCTCTGGAAACACCATATATTTT
few	14	TRBV6-2/TRBV6-3	TRBD2	TRBJ2-1	CASRTGLAGDEQFF	TGTGCCAGCAGGACGGGGCTAGCGGGAGATGAGCAGTTCTTC
-	17	TRBV6-5	-	TRBJ2-1	CASSYGSGLGSYNEQFF	TGTGCCAGCAGTTACGGTTCTGGGTTGGGCTCCTACAATGAGCAGTTCTTC
-	13	TRBV10-1	TRBD1	TRBJ2-1	CASRGQGRDEQFF	TGCGCCAGCAGAGGACAGGGAAGAGATGAGCAGTTCTTC
-	16	TRBV21-1	-	TRBJ2-7	CASSKARTCTPYEQYF	TGTGCCAGCAGCAAAGCGCGAACCTGCACTCCCTACGAGCAGTACTTC
many	17	TRBV29-1	-	TRBJ2-3	CSVLQPEYTPSTDTQYF	TGCAGCGTTCTACAGCCCGAATACACTCCTAGCACAGATACGCAGTATTTT
many	16	TRBV29-1	TRBD2	TRBJ2-4	CSVELLAGAWGNIQYF	TGCAGCGTTGAATTATTGGCGGGAGCGTGGGGGAACATTCAGTACTTC
-	13	TRBV10-3	-	TRBJ1-1	CAISERGSTEAFF	TGTGCCATCAGTGAGCGGGGTAGCACTGAAGCTTTCTTT
few	12	TRBV11-2	-	TRBJ2-7	CASSTDAYEQYF	TGTGCCAGCAGCACAGACGCCTACGAGCAGTACTTC
few	16	TRBV18	-	TRBJ2-5	CASSPARRGVGETQYF	TGTGCCAGCTCACCGGCGCGCAGGGGAGTAGGAGAGACCCAGTACTTC
once	15	TRBV20-1	TRBD2	TRBJ2-5	CSARKTSGRGETQYF	TGCAGTGCTAGGAAGACTAGCGGGAGGGGTGAGACCCAGTACTTC
-	14	TRBV14	-	TRBJ1-2	CASSFRQGNYGYTF	TGTGCCAGCAGCTTTCGTCAGGGTAACTATGGCTACACCTTC
-	13	TRBV29-1	-	TRBJ1-5	CSPDGGQRQPQHF	TGCAGCCCCGACGGGGGGCAGAGGCAGCCCCAGCATTTT
-	12	TRBV7-9	-	TRBJ1-5	CASGLDIQPQHF	TGTGCCAGCGGCTTAGATATCCAGCCCCAGCATTTT
few	14	TRBV20-1	TRBD2	TRBJ2-7	CSAEGLAGGPEQYF	TGCAGTGCCGAGGGACTAGCGGGAGGGCCCGAGCAGTACTTC
few	16	TRBV9	TRBD1	TRBJ1-2	CASSVVPTGSQDGYTF	TGTGCCAGCAGCGTAGTCCCGACAGGGAGCCAGGATGGCTACACCTTC
-	14	TRBV20-1	TRBD1	TRBJ2-1	CSARGTGGLKERFF	TGCAGTGCTAGGGGGACAGGGGGCTTGAAGGAGCGGTTCTTC
-	17	TRBV10-3	TRBD2	TRBJ2-1	CAISRLGLAGVEDEQFF	TGTGCCATCAGTCGCTTGGGACTAGCGGGAGTGGAGGATGAGCAGTTCTTC